The 15 T cell receptor beta chains in this list originate from one sample, sequenced in a study of blood T cell repertoires in COVID-19. TCRdb's table, derived via immunoSEQ multiplex PCR, lists solely in-frame clones and lacks some. The top ten clones hold 14% of a sample with under 80,000 clones, about 89% of them seen once. What was sequenced was peripheral blood. These receptors were obtained from a man aged 65-85 years with active or convalescent COVID-19.

The rearrangement joins TRBV4-1 to TRBJ1-4; D gene uncertain. Trimming took off 1 base at V and 6 bases at J, with 12 bases between the two ends. The CDR3 loop spans 15 amino acids. Per germline, CDR1 MGHRA and CDR2 YSYEKL. DNA for the CDR3: TGCGCCAGCAGCCAAGTGGGCGTCATGGATGAAAAACTGTTTTTT. Protein: CASSQVGVMDEKLFF.

This clone was recorded only once. This chain joins TRBV7-9 and TRBJ1-1; D gene ambiguous. The CDR3 consists of 14 residues. The V gene's germline CDR1 is SEHNR and CDR2 FQNEAQ (reference sequence). V was clipped by 3 bases and J by 1 base, with 9 bases between them. The CDR3 DNA is TGTGCCAGCAGCTTGGGAGGTCAGAACACTGAAGCTTTCTTT. Its protein is CASSLGGQNTEAFF.

This clone was found a few times. This chain uses TRBV9 with TRBJ1-6; tentatively, D is TRBD1 (6 bases). Germline V gene data show CDR1 as SGDLS and CDR2 as YYNGEE. V lost 3 bases and J lost 7, with 17 bases in between. The CDR3 is made up of 16 amino acids. CDR3 coding DNA: TGTGCCAGCAGCGCCAGAACACAGGGATCAAATTCACCCCTCCACTTT. Translation gives CASSARTQGSNSPLHF.

This clone has just one count. The chain uses TRBV29-1 and TRBJ2-5; D gene ambiguous. Trimming stripped 4 bases from V and 1 base from J, with 10 bases between. Germline values: CDR1 SQVTM, CDR2 ANQGSEA. The CDR3 has 13 residues. The CDR3 DNA reads TGCAGCGTTGGGGCAGCCACCCAAGAGACCCAGTACTTC. Its translation is CSVGAATQETQYF.

The CDR3 coding sequence is TGTGCCACCACGGACAGGGCGAACACTGAAGCTTTCTTT. Translating gives CATTDRANTEAFF. The chain carries TRBV27 and TRBJ1-1; 8 bases map to TRBD1. Germline CDR1 is MNHEY and CDR2 is SMNVEV (reference sequence). CDR3 size: 13 residues. V trimming: 10 bases; J trimming: 1 base; junction bases outside the gene matches: 5.

The DNA of the CDR3 is TGTGCCAGCAGTTTGGGACAGCGTACAGATACGCAGTATTTT. Translated, it gives CASSLGQRTDTQYF. V and J are TRBV28 and TRBJ2-3; 7 bases line up with TRBD1. This CDR3 comprises 14 residues. Trimming removed 3 bases from V and 3 bases from J; junction bases left unmatched: 3. Germline V gene sequence: CDR1 MDHEN, CDR2 SYDVKM. The whole variable domain, filled in from reference TRBV28 and TRBJ2-3, reads DVKVTQSSRYLVKRTGEKVFLECVQDMDHENMFWYRQDPGLGLRLIYFSYDVKMKEKGDIPEGYSVSREKKERFSLILESASTNQTSMYLCASSLGQRTDTQYFGPGTRLTVL.

The chain is built from TRBV28 and TRBJ1-1; weak D call: TRBD1 (5 bases). Between the trimmed V and J ends, which lost 7 bases and 11 bases, there was a span of 14 bases. There are 11 residues in the CDR3. Looked up from germline, CDR1 is MDHEN and CDR2 is SYDVKM. CDR3 sequence reads: CASKLRTKAFF. The CDR3 DNA follows: TGTGCCAGCAAGCTCCGGACAAAGGCTTTCTTT. Supplemented by reference TRBV28 and TRBJ1-1, the full variable domain reads DVKVTQSSRYLVKRTGEKVFLECVQDMDHENMFWYRQDPGLGLRLIYFSYDVKMKEKGDIPEGYSVSREKKERFSLILESASTNQTSMYLCASKLRTKAFFGQGTRLTVV.

The V call is TRBV19, the J call TRBJ2-1; 7 nucleotides agree with TRBD2. This CDR3 is built from 13 residues. Germline lookup yields CDR1 LNHDA and CDR2 SQIVND (reference sequence). V gave up 2 bases and J gave up 10 bases; unmatched junction bases: 5. The CDR3 nucleotides are TGTGCCAGTAGTATACGCAGGGAGGGCGAGCAGTTCTTC. Translating it yields CASSIRREGEQFF.

The chain combines TRBV28 with TRBJ1-1, with D possibly being TRBD1 (5 bases). The ends were cut back, 5 bases at V and 1 base at J, with 11 bases in the middle. This CDR3 has 14 residues. From germline, CDR1 is MDHEN and CDR2 SYDVKM. CDR3 sequence (DNA): TGTGCCAGCAGTGCCGGAGGGACGAACACTGAAGCTTTCTTT. Translated: CASSAGGTNTEAFF.

The chain has TRBV6-6 and TRBJ2-1, with 12 bases aligning to TRBD2. J gave up 0 bases and V 6 bases, and 15 bases lay outside the gene matches. The CDR3 has 20 amino acids. Looked up from germline, CDR1 is MNHNY and CDR2 is SVGAGI (reference sequence). CDR3 nucleotides: TGTGCCAGCAGCGACGTGGTGTCTAGCGGGAGGGCCCTCTCCTACAATGAGCAGTTCTTC. Protein product: CASSDVVSSGRALSYNEQFF.

V gene TRBV3-1 (or the pseudogene TRBV3-2) combines with J gene TRBJ1-6, with TRBD1 matching 9 bases. Germline trimming cut 5 bases from V and 10 bases from J; bases unmatched to any gene: 6. Germline V gives CDR1 LGHDT, CDR2 YNNKEL (reference sequence). The CDR3 is made up of 14 amino acids. CDR3 sequence: CASSAQGAGSPLHF. In nucleotides, the CDR3 is TGTGCCAGCAGCGCACAGGGGGCTGGATCACCCCTCCACTTT.

The rearrangement links TRBV23-1 to TRBJ2-7; 8 bases fit TRBD1. TRBV23-1 is annotated as an ORF whose role is uncertain. The CDR3 covers 15 residues. The J segment lost 3 bases and the V segment lost 4 bases, leaving 8 bases of the junction unmatched. DNA of the CDR3: TGCGCCAGCAGTCCATATCGGGACAGGAGCTACGAGCAGTACTTC. Amino acid sequence: CASSPYRDRSYEQYF.

This rearrangement joins TRBV9 to TRBJ2-3; D is undetermined. The CDR3 length is 13 residues. Trimming took 3 bases from V and 6 from J, leaving 11 bases between them. Germline lookup yields CDR1 SGDLS and CDR2 YYNGEE. CDR3 sequence: CASSGATGDTQYF. CDR3 nucleotides: TGTGCCAGCAGCGGAGCGACCGGGGATACGCAGTATTTT. Based on the CDR3 plus reference TRBV9 and TRBJ2-3, the full variable domain is DSGVTQTPKHLITATGQRVTLRCSPRSGDLSVYWYQQSLDQGLQFLIQYYNGEERAKGNILERFSAQQFPDLHSELNLSSLELGDSALYFCASSGATGDTQYFGPGTRLTVL.

This chain uses TRBV11-2 with TRBJ2-2; 7 bases are shared with TRBD2. This CDR3 has 19 amino acids. From germline, CDR1 is SGHAT and CDR2 FQNNGV. The junction had 17 bases not matched to a gene; V was cut back by 2 bases and J by 5 bases. As DNA, the CDR3 is TGTGCCAGCAGCTTATATGCGTTAGCGGGTACTGCGGATACCGGGGAGCTGTTTTTT. Translating it yields CASSLYALAGTADTGELFF.

The chain uses TRBV4-1 and TRBJ2-4, with 7 bases lining up with TRBD2. Germline V gene lookup returns CDR1 MGHRA and CDR2 YSYEKL. Unmatched junction bases numbered 8, after V lost 1 base and J lost 5 bases. The CDR3 runs to 16 residues. CDR3 coding DNA: TGCGCCAGCAGCCAAGGTTGGCAGGGAGGGCAAAACATTCAGTACTTC. This gives the protein CASSQGWQGGQNIQYF.